In its sample, the clone carrying this TCR beta chain was seen many times. The antigen remains unidentified. Using a J-beta primer mix together with a sample-barcoded 5' primer, a second PCR was run for 7 to 11 cycles. Each CDR3 protein is one row after TCRdb ran MiXCR on the 5' RACE reads. The sample records approximately 810,000 distinct CDR3 sequences, 29% being singletons. The data were taken from a study of blood T cells in healthy people across ages. Trimming stripped 4 bases from V and 6 bases from J, with 16 bases between. CDR1 and CDR2 (germline): KGHSH, LQKENI. This CDR3 contains 15 residues. Findings and caveats of the study: The diversity estimates, figures obtained from one million T cells, were considered underestimates. The study found more naive CD4+ cells and higher diversity in long-lived than aged donors.

The chain links TRBV18 to TRBJ2-4; the D is unclear. The sample taken for sequencing was blood. The receptor was isolated from a woman older than 75 in good health. The CDR3 bases are TGTGCCAGCTCACAACTCGCCCTTGGCGGAAACATTCAGTACTTC. Amino acid sequence: CASSQLALGGNIQYF. The full variable domain, rest sourced from reference TRBV18 and TRBJ2-4, is NAGVMQNPRHLVRRRGQEARLRCSPMKGHSHVYWYRQLPEEGLKFMVYLQKENIIDESGMPKERFSAEFPKEGPSILRIQQVVRGDSAAYFCASSQLALGGNIQYFGAGTRLSVL.